This is a list of T cell receptor beta chains from one sample in a study of T cell changes during pregnancy in multiple sclerosis. TCRdb's table, derived via immunoSEQ multiplex PCR, lists solely in-frame clones and lacks some. The table records about 28,000 clones, around nine tenths of them present only once. Source: CD8+ T cells from peripheral blood mononuclear cells, taken before pregnancy. These receptors were collected from a female donor with multiple sclerosis, enrolled in a pregnancy study. Each CDR3 is given with its conserved first and last residue. The D gene is left open where the match is weak. Not all rows give a size; the values are once, few, many and, for expanded clones, a class.

D: NA
length: 14
J: TRBJ2-3
size: NA
V: TRBV30
DNA: TGTGCCTGGAGTTTCGCTAGCGGCACAGATACGCAGTATTTT
CDR3: CAWSFASGTDTQYF

D: TRBD2
length: 17
J: TRBJ2-2
size: once
V: TRBV7-8
DNA: TGTGCCAGCAGCCGAGATTTGGGACTAGTGAACACCGGGGAGCTGTTTTTT
CDR3: CASSRDLGLVNTGELFF

D: TRBD1
length: 16
J: TRBJ2-2
size: NA
V: TRBV4-3
DNA: TGCGCCAGCAGCCAAGTCCGACAGGGTGGCACCGGGGAGCTGTTTTTT
CDR3: CASSQVRQGGTGELFF

D: NA
length: 14
J: TRBJ2-3
size: NA
V: TRBV6-1
DNA: TGTGCCAGCAGTGGCGGCTCGAGCACAGATACGCAGTATTTT
CDR3: CASSGGSSTDTQYF

D: TRBD1
length: 17
J: TRBJ2-1
size: NA
V: TRBV14
DNA: TGTGCCAGCAGCCAAGACCAACCCAGGGGGCGTCCCGATGAGCAGTTCTTC
CDR3: CASSQDQPRGRPDEQFF

D: NA
length: 14
J: TRBJ2-5
size: NA
V: TRBV11-2
DNA: TGTGCCAGCAGCTTAGCCGGTTCCCAAGAGACCCAGTACTTC
CDR3: CASSLAGSQETQYF

D: TRBD1
length: 17
J: TRBJ1-3
size: NA
V: TRBV19
DNA: TGTGCCACCGCGGGAGGGGGCTATAAGGAAGCTGGAAACACCATATATTTT
CDR3: CATAGGGYKEAGNTIYF

D: NA
length: 14
J: TRBJ1-5
size: NA
V: TRBV4-3
DNA: TGCGCCAGCAGCCAAGACAGAGGCGATCAGCCCCAGCATTTT
CDR3: CASSQDRGDQPQHF

D: NA
length: 16
J: TRBJ2-4
size: NA
V: TRBV6-5
DNA: TGTGCCAGCAGTTACTCGGGCAGGGTGGCCAAAAACATTCAGTACTTC
CDR3: CASSYSGRVAKNIQYF

D: TRBD1
length: 15
J: TRBJ2-1
size: NA
V: TRBV30
DNA: TGTGCCTGGAGTCCCGGGACAGGGAGGTCCAATGAGCAGTTCTTC
CDR3: CAWSPGTGRSNEQFF

D: NA
length: 13
J: TRBJ1-1
size: NA
V: TRBV11-2
DNA: TGTGCCAGCAGCTTATGGAGGGCCACTGAAGCTTTCTTT
CDR3: CASSLWRATEAFF

D: TRBD1
length: 13
J: TRBJ2-1
size: NA
V: TRBV7-9
DNA: TGTGCCAGCAGCGCCAGGACAGGGGATGAGCAGTTCTTC
CDR3: CASSARTGDEQFF

D: NA
length: 12
J: TRBJ2-7
size: NA
V: TRBV5-4
DNA: TGTGCCAGCAGCTTGGAGGCGGACGAGCAGTACTTC
CDR3: CASSLEADEQYF